A single sample gave rise to the 3 T cell receptor beta chains below, sequenced in a study of blood T cell repertoires in COVID-19. The method was immunoSEQ multiplex PCR; TCRdb's version includes in-frame clones alone and lacks a portion of them. The profile shows fewer than 350,000 clones, around 85% of them singletons. The sample taken for sequencing was PBMCs or T cells enriched from blood (not recorded which). These receptors all stem from a man aged 30-40 years who had recovered from COVID-19.

This chain uses TRBV12-3 or TRBV12-4 with TRBJ1-1; perhaps TRBD1 as D (5 bases). V shed 2 bases and J shed 11 bases, with 15 bases lying between them. The CDR3 is 13 residues long. The chain's CDR3 is CASSLSGATVAFF. DNA for the CDR3: TGTGCCAGCAGTTTAAGTGGGGCAACCGTGGCTTTCTTT.

This chain links TRBV6-1 with TRBJ1-3; D ambiguous. The CDR3 sequence is 15 residues long. CDR1 MNHNS and CDR2 SASEGT come from the germline V gene. The germline V and J ends were trimmed by 1 base and 4 bases, with 11 bases remaining between them. In nucleotides, the CDR3 is TGTGCCAGCAGTGAAGTGTTCCAGTTAGGAAACACCATATATTTT. Amino acid sequence: CASSEVFQLGNTIYF.

V and J are TRBV9 and TRBJ2-3, with D maybe TRBD1 (5 bases). The CDR3 runs to 12 residues. Germline-derived CDR1 and CDR2 are SGDLS and YYNGEE. Trimming took 0 bases from V and 10 from J, leaving 9 bases between them. The CDR3 is CASSVDGRAQYF. As DNA, the CDR3 is TGTGCCAGCAGCGTAGACGGCAGGGCGCAGTATTTT.